The present TCR beta chain was sequenced within a study of identical twins. The CDR3 spans 15 residues. V shed 2 bases and J 6 bases; nucleotides not matched to a gene: 8. Germline V lookup: CDR1 SGHVS, CDR2 FQNEAQ. This clonotype was detected only a few times. Its antigen is currently unknown. A universal primer site was created by template switching, with the cDNA bearing unique molecular identifiers. TCRdb processed the 5' RACE reads anew with MiXCR; each CDR3 protein has one entry. The repertoire holds under 300,000 distinct CDR3 sequences, with 12% as singletons. Broader study findings: In drawing conclusions, the study used cross-sectional statistical analysis and did not follow the same donors. The more abundant beta clonotypes in cord blood had fewer insertions, and memory repertoires did not show this. Researchers caution that invariant MAIT and iNKT cells could partly confound zero-insertion analyses.

Separately, the same data were catalogued under a study of yellow fever vaccine responses in identical twins.

Input material: memory (CD45RO+) T cells sorted from blood. The chain couples TRBV7-8 to TRBJ2-7; 9 bases line up with TRBD1. This receptor was identified in a woman aged 18 to 35 in good health. CDR3 nucleotide sequence: TGTGCCAGCAGCTTAAGGGCGGGACAGGGCGGCGAGCAGTACTTC. This translates into CASSLRAGQGGEQYF.